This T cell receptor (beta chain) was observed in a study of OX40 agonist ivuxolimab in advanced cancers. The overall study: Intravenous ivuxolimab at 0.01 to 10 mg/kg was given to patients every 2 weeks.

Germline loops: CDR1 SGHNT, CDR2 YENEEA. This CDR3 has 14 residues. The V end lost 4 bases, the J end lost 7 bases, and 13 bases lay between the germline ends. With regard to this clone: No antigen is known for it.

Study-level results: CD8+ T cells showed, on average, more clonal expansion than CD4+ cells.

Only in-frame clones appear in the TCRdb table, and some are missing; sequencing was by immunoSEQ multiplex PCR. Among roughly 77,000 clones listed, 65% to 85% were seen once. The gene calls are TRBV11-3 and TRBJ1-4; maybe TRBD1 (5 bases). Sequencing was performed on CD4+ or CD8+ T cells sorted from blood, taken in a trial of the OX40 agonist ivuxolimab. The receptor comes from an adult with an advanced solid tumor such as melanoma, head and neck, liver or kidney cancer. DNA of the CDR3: TGTGCCAGCAGCTCGAGGGGTCGCGGTGAAAAACTGTTTTTT. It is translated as CASSSRGRGEKLFF.